This TCR beta chain derives from a study of Ad26.COV2.S vaccination and SARS-CoV-2 variants. Study as a whole: Administration of Ad26.COV2.S was intramuscular, either once or twice 56 days apart.

Trimming removed 5 bases from V and 0 bases from J, with 17 bases in between. CDR3 length: 16 residues. Germline values: CDR1 MGHDK, CDR2 SYGVNS. Stated treatment: approximately 18 received Ad26.COV2.S at low or high dose, single or two shots; about five received placebo; per-sample allocation not given. Sampling occurred on day 63 after the first vaccine or placebo injection. The study used a vaccine consisting of an Ad26 vector that expressed Wuhan-strain SARS-CoV-2 spike. TCRdb's copy holds only in-frame clones and misses some; the assay was immunoSEQ multiplex PCR. The sample has 430,000 or so clones, 90% seen once; the top ten hold over 9%.

This chain joins TRBV25-1 and TRBJ2-7, with D perhaps being TRBD1 or TRBD2 (5 bases each). This material consisted of peripheral blood, taken in a trial of Ad26.COV2.S vaccine versus placebo. The receptor comes from a person between 18 and 60 years old who received the Ad26.COV2.S COVID-19 vaccine or a placebo. CDR3 nucleotides: TGTGCCAGCAGTCGTCTTGGGACCTCCAGCTCCTACGAGCAGTACTTC. Protein product: CASSRLGTSSSYEQYF.